The clone carrying this TCR beta chain was counted ten times or more. Its specificity is not known. This sample stems from a study of T cells in Graves' hyperthyroidism and ophthalmopathy. From germline, CDR1 is SNHLY and CDR2 FYNNEI. CDR3 length: 11 amino acids. Between the trimmed V and J ends, which lost 7 bases and 8 bases, there was a span of 8 bases. Regions amplified from RNA transcripts were the TCR beta CDR3 regions. HTBI primers were used for first-round RT-PCR of the TCR CDR3. Each CDR3 protein is one row after TCRdb ran MiXCR on the multiplex PCR reads. The table lists roughly 710,000 distinct CDR3 sequences, around 40% of them singletons. Study-level findings and limits: Ophthalmopathy was distinguished from stable hyperthyroidism by 13 V-J signatures.

The receptor's source is a woman aged 40 to 50 with Graves' hyperthyroidism. The rearrangement joins TRBV2 to TRBJ1-4; D gene uncertain. The sequencing sample was made of blood. Here the CDR3 reads CASTMEEKLFF. The CDR3 nucleotides read TGTGCCAGCACGATGGAGGAAAAACTGTTTTTT.